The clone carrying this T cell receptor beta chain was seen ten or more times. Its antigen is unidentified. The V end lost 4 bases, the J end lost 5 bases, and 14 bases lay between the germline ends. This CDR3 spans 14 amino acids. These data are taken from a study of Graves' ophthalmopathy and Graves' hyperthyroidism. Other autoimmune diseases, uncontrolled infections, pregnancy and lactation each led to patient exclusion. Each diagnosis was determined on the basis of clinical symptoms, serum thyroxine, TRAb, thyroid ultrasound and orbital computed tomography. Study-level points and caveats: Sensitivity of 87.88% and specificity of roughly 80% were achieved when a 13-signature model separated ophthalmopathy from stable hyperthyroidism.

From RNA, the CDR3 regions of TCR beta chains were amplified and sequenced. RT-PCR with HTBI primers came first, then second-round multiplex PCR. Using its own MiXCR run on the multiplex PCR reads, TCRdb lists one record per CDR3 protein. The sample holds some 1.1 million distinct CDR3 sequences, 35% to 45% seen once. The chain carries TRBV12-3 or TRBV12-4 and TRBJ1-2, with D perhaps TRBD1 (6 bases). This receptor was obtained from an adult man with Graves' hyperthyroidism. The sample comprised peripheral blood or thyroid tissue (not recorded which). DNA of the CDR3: TGTGCCAGCAGTTCGGGGGCTGTTGGGTATGGCTACACCTTC. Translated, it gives CASSSGAVGYGYTF.